These 9 T cell receptor beta chains were sequenced from one sample in a study of cytomegalovirus exposure and HLA in healthy donors. With 60 Vbeta and 13 Jbeta primers, the PCR was carried out. Method: immunoSEQ multiplex PCR; TCRdb's copy keeps in-frame clones and lacks some. The data show 130,000 to 150,000 clones, 70% to 80% seen once. The sample consisted of PBMCs. The receptors here all came from a male donor in good health and CMV-seronegative.

The chain joins TRBV7-9 to TRBJ1-1; tentative D call: TRBD1 (5 bases). This CDR3 has 13 residues. The V gene lost 4 bases and the J gene lost 5 bases, with 11 bases spanning the gap. The V gene's germline CDR1 is SEHNR and CDR2 FQNEAQ (reference sequence). The CDR3 nucleotides are TGTGCCAGCAGCTGGGGCTCGAATACTGAAGCTTTCTTT. Its protein is CASSWGSNTEAFF.

The chain is built from TRBV18 and TRBJ1-1; a weak D match, TRBD1 (6 bases). CDR1 is KGHSH, CDR2 LQKENI, per germline. Trimming took 2 bases from V and 5 from J, leaving 9 bases between them. CDR3 length equals 13 residues. The CDR3 region has the DNA TGTGCCAGCTCACCAAACACAGGGACTGAAGCTTTCTTT. Its translation: CASSPNTGTEAFF.

This chain connects TRBV21-1 to TRBJ1-2; the table's D call, TRBD1, has no DNA check behind it. TRBV21-1 is reported as a pseudogene. This CDR3 has 18 residues. The CDR3 loop reads CASSNAGPGQGRAYGYTF. In DNA form, the CDR3 reads TGTGCCAGCAGCAACGCAGGACCTGGACAGGGAAGGGCCTATGGCTACACCTTC.

This clone appeared once. The chain employs TRBV28 and TRBJ1-1, with 8 bases fitting TRBD1. The V and J ends lost 6 bases and 7 bases, in that order; junction bases with no gene match: 10. This CDR3 contains 14 residues. Germline loops: CDR1 MDHEN, CDR2 SYDVKM. CDR3 amino acids: CASSVRGRVNEAFF. The CDR3 DNA reads as TGTGCCAGCAGCGTCAGGGGGCGCGTTAATGAAGCTTTCTTT.

The V and J genes are TRBV27 and TRBJ2-7, with D maybe TRBD2 (5 bases). The CDR3 has 14 residues. Germline V gives CDR1 MNHEY, CDR2 SMNVEV (reference sequence). The V end was cut by 5 bases, the J end by 0 bases, with 11 bases between. CDR3 sequence: CASSQLGSSYEQYF. CDR3 bases: TGTGCCAGCAGTCAACTTGGGAGCTCCTACGAGCAGTACTTC.

The chain links TRBV5-6 to TRBJ2-6; tentative D call: TRBD2 (5 bases). CDR1 and CDR2 (germline): SGHDT, YYEEEE. V lost 1 base to trimming and J lost 0 bases, with 14 bases between them. The CDR3 is made up of 18 amino acids. The CDR3, as DNA: TGTGCCAGCAGCTTGTGGGGAGCCCCTGGCTCTGGGGCCAACGTCCTGACTTTC. Its protein is CASSLWGAPGSGANVLTF. Full variable domain (missing parts from reference TRBV5-6 and TRBJ2-6): DAGVTQSPTHLIKTRGQQVTLRCSPKSGHDTVSWYQQALGQGPQFIFQYYEEEERQRGNFPDRFSGHQFPNYSSELNVNALLLGDSALYLCASSLWGAPGSGANVLTFGAGSRLTVL.

The chain uses TRBV12-5 and TRBJ2-1; 8 bases fit TRBD2. Germline CDR1 LGHNT, CDR2 FRNRAP. The trim removed 2 bases at V and 4 bases at J, leaving 4 bases unmatched. The CDR3 is made up of 15 amino acids. In nucleotides, the CDR3 is TGTGCTAGTGGTTTGCGGGGGGGGGCATACAATGAGCAGTTCTTC. Translating it yields CASGLRGGAYNEQFF.

Comment on this clone: One end of the junction fails to match germline, which may point to a read error. Other nucleotide sequences from this sample produce the same CDR3. The chain employs TRBV9 and TRBJ1-6, with TRBD1 matching 7 bases. This CDR3 has 14 amino acids. Per the germline V gene, CDR1 is SGDLS and CDR2 is YYNGEE. CDR3 region: CASSVTGASSPLHF. The CDR3 coding sequence is TGTGCCAGTAGCGTAACAGGGGCCTCTTCACCCCTCCACTTT. Full variable domain (missing parts from reference TRBV9 and TRBJ1-6): DSGVTQTPKHLITATGQRVTLRCSPRSGDLSVYWYQQSLDQGLQFLIQYYNGEERAKGNILERFSAQQFPDLHSELNLSSLELGDSALYFCASSVTGASSPLHFGNGTRLTVT.

As to this clone: Other DNA sequences of this sample code for an identical CDR3. The rearrangement uses TRBV30 and TRBJ2-1; D might be TRBD1 (5 bases). Germline loops: CDR1 GTSNPN, CDR2 SVGIG (reference sequence). The V end was cut by 5 bases, the J end by 0 bases, with 8 bases between. CDR3 length: 13 amino acids. The CDR3 bases are TGTGCCTGGGCTGACAGCTCCTACAATGAGCAGTTCTTC. Translating it yields CAWADSSYNEQFF. The full variable domain, its missing parts supplied by reference TRBV30 and TRBJ2-1, is SQTIHQWPATLVQPVGSPLSLECTVEGTSNPNLYWYRQAAGRGLQLLFYSVGIGQISSEVPQNLSASRPQDRQFILSSKKLLLSDSGFYLCAWADSSYNEQFFGPGTRLTVL.